This TCR beta chain was recorded in a study of identifying expanded T cells in peripheral blood. V was trimmed by 5 bases and J by 1 base, leaving 13 bases between them. This CDR3 has 15 residues. Germline CDR1 reads SGHTS; CDR2 reads YDEGEE. Measured with immunoSEQ multiplex PCR; TCRdb has only the in-frame clones, and not every one. Of 60,000 or so clones listed, approximately 82% are singletons. The sequenced sample was blood. The TCR sequence derives from a person aged 18 to 70 in good health. The rearrangement joins TRBV5-8 to TRBJ1-5, with D hard to call. CDR3 protein: CASRRTIGSNQPQHF. CDR3 sequence (DNA): TGTGCCAGCAGACGCACTATTGGGAGCAATCAGCCCCAGCATTTT.